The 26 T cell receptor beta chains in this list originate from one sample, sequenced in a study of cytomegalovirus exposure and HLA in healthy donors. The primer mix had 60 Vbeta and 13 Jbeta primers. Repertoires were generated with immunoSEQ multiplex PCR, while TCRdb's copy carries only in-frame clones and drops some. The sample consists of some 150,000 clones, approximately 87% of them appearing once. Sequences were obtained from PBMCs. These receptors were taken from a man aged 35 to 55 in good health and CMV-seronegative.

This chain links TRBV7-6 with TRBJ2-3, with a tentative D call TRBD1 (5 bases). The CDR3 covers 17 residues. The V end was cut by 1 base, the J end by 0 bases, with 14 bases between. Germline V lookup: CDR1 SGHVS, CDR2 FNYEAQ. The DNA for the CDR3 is TGTGCCAGCAGCTTAGGGGTGGGGCGTAGTAGCACAGATACGCAGTATTTT. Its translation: CASSLGVGRSSTDTQYF.

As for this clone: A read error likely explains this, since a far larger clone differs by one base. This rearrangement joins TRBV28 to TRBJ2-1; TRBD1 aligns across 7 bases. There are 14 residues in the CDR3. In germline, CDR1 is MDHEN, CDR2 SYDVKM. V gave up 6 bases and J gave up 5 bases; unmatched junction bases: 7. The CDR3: CASSKAGTDNEQFF. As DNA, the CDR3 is TGTGCCAGCAGCAAAGCCGGGACAGACAATGAGCAGTTCTTC.

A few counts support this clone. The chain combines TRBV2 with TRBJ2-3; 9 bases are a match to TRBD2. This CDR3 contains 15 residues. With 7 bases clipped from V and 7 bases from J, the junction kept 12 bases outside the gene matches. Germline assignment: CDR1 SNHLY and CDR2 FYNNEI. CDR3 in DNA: TGTGCCAGCACTACACTAGCGGGCTCGGGGAATACGCAGTATTTT. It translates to CASTTLAGSGNTQYF.

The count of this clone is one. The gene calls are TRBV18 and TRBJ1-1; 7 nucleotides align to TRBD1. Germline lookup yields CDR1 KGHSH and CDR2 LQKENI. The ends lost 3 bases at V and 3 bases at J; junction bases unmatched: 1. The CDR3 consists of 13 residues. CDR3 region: CASSPGQYTEAFF. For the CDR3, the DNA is TGTGCCAGCTCACCGGGACAGTACACTGAAGCTTTCTTT.

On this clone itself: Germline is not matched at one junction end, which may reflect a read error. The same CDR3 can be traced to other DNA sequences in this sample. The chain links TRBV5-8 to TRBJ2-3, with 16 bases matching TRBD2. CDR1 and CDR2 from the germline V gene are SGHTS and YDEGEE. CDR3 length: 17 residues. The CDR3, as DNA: TGTGCTAGCAGCCCGGGACTAGCGGGAGGGTACACAGATACGCAGTATTTT. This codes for CASSPGLAGGYTDTQYF. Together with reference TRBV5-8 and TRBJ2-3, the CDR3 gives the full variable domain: EAGVTQSPTHLIKTRGQQATLRCSPISGHTSVYWYQQALGLGLQFLLWYDEGEERNRGNFPPRFSGRQFPNYSSELNVNALELEDSALYLCASSPGLAGGYTDTQYFGPGTRLTVL.

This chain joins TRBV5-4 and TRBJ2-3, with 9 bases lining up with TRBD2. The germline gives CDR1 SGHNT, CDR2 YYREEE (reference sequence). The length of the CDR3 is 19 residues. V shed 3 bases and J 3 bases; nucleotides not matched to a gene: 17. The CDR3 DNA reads TGTGCCAGCAGCTCCTCATGGCCCCAATTAGCGGGAGATACAGATACGCAGTATTTT. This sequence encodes CASSSSWPQLAGDTDTQYF.

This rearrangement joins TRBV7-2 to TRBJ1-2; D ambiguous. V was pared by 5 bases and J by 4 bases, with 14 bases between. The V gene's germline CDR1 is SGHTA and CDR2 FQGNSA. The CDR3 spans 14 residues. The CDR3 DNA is TGTGCCAGCAGCCCTGGTCCAGTGGCCTATGGCTACACCTTC. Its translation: CASSPGPVAYGYTF.

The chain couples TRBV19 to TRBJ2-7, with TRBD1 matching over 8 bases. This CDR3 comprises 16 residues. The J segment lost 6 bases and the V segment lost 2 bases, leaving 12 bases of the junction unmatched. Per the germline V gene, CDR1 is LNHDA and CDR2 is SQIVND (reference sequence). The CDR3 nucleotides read TGTGCCAGTAGTATAAGCCGGCGACAGGGGACGGGCGAGCAGTACTTC. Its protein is CASSISRRQGTGEQYF.

This chain's CDR3 is CASSLRDRKETQYF. Written as DNA, the CDR3 is TGTGCCAGCAGCCTACGGGACAGGAAAGAGACCCAGTACTTC. The chain recombines TRBV11-2 with TRBJ2-5; TRBD1 aligns across 8 bases. Unmatched junction bases numbered 5, after V lost 5 bases and J lost 3 bases. CDR1 and CDR2 (germline): SGHAT, FQNNGV. The CDR3 contains 14 residues.

The CDR3 sequence: CASSLRRDEKLFF. The CDR3 DNA reads as TGTGCCAGCAGCTTAAGGCGGGACGAAAAACTGTTTTTT. The chain employs TRBV7-9 and TRBJ1-4; D is possibly TRBD1 (5 bases). The ends were cut back, 2 bases at V and 8 bases at J, with 9 bases in the middle. Germline assignment: CDR1 SEHNR and CDR2 FQNEAQ (reference sequence). The CDR3 contains 13 residues.

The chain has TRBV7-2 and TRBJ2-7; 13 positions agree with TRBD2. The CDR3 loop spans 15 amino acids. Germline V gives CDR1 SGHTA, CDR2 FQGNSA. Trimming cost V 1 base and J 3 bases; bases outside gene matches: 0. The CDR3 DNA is TGTGCCAGCAGCTTAGGGACTAGCGGGGGCTACGAGCAGTACTTC. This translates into CASSLGTSGGYEQYF.

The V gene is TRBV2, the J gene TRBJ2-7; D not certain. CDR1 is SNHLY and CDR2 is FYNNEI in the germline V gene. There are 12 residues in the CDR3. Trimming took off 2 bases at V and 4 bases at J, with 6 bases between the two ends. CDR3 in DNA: TGTGCCAGCAGTGAATTCAGATACGAGCAGTACTTC. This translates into CASSEFRYEQYF.

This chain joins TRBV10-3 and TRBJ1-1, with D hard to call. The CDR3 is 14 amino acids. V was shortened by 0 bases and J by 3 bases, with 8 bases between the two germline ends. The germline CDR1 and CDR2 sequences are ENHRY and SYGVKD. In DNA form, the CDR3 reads TGTGCCATCAGTGAGTCGCAGGTGGACACTGAAGCTTTCTTT. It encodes CAISESQVDTEAFF.

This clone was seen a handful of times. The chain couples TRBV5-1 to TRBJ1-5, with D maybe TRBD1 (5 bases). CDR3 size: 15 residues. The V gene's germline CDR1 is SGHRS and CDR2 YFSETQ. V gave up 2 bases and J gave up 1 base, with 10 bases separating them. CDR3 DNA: TGCGCCAGCAGCTTCTCTTCAGGGAGCAATCAGCCCCAGCATTTT. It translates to CASSFSSGSNQPQHF.

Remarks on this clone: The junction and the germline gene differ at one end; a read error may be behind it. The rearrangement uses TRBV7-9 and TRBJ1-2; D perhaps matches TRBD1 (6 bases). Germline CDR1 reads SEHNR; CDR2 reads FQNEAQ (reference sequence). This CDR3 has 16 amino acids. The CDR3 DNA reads TGTTCCAGCGGTGCGTCAGGGGAAGTTGGTCGCTATGGCTACACCTTC. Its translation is CSSGASGEVGRYGYTF.

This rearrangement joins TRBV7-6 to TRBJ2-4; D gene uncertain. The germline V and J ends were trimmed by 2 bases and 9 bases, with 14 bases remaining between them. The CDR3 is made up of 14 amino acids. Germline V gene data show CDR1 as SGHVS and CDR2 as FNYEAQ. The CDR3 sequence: CASSLIPRSGIQYF. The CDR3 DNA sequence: TGTGCCAGCAGCTTAATCCCCAGATCGGGCATTCAGTACTTC. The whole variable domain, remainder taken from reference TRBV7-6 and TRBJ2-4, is GAGVSQSPRYKVTKRGQDVALRCDPISGHVSLYWYRQALGQGPEFLTYFNYEAQQDKSGLPNDRFSAERPEGSISTLTIQRTEQRDSAMYRCASSLIPRSGIQYFGAGTRLSVL.

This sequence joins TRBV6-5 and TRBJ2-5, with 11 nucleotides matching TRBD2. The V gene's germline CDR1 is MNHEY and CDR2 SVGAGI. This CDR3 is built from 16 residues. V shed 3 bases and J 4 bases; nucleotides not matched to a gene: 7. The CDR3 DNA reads TGTGCCAGCAGTTATCTGACTAGCGGGGCAGGAGAGACCCAGTACTTC. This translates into CASSYLTSGAGETQYF.

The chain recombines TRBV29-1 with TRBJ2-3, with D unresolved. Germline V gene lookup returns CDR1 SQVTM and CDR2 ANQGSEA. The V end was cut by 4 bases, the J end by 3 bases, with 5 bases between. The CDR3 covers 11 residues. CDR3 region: CSVVMTDTQYF. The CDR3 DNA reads TGCAGCGTTGTTATGACAGATACGCAGTATTTT.

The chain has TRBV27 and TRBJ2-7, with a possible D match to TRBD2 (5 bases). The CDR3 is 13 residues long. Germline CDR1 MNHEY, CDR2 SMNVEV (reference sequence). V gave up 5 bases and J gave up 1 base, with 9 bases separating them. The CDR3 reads CASSPRLSYEQYF. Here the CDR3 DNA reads TGTGCCAGCAGTCCCCGACTATCCTACGAGCAGTACTTC.

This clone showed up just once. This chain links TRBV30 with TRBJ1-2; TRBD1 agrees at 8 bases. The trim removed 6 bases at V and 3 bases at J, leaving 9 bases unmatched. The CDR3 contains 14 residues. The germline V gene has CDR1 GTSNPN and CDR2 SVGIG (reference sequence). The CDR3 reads CACTLQGVDYGYTF. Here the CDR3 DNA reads TGTGCCTGTACCCTACAGGGGGTGGACTATGGCTACACCTTC. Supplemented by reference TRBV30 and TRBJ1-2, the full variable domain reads SQTIHQWPATLVQPVGSPLSLECTVEGTSNPNLYWYRQAAGRGLQLLFYSVGIGQISSEVPQNLSASRPQDRQFILSSKKLLLSDSGFYLCACTLQGVDYGYTFGSGTRLTVV.

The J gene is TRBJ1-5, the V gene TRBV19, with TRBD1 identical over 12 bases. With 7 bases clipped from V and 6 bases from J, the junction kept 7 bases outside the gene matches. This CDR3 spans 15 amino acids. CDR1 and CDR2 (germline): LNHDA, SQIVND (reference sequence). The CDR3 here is CASTGDRGQTQPQHF. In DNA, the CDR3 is TGTGCCAGTACCGGGGACAGGGGGCAGACTCAGCCCCAGCATTTT.

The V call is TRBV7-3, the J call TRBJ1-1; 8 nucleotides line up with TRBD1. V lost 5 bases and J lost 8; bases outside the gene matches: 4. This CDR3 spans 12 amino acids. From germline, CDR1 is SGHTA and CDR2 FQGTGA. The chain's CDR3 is CASSHGTGEAFF. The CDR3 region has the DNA TGTGCCAGCAGCCACGGGACAGGCGAAGCTTTCTTT.

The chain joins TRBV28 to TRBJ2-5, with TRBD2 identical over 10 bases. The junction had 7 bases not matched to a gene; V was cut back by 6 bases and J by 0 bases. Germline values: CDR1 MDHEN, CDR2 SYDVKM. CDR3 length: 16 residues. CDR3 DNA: TGTGCCAGCAGACCGACTAGCGGGTGGTACCAAGAGACCCAGTACTTC. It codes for CASRPTSGWYQETQYF. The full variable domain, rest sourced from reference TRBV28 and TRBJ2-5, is DVKVTQSSRYLVKRTGEKVFLECVQDMDHENMFWYRQDPGLGLRLIYFSYDVKMKEKGDIPEGYSVSREKKERFSLILESASTNQTSMYLCASRPTSGWYQETQYFGPGTRLLVL.

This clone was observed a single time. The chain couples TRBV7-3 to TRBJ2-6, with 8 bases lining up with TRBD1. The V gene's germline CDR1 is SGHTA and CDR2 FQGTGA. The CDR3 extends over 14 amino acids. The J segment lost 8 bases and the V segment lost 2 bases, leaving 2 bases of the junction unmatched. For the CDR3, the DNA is TGTGCCAGCAGCTTACAGGGGGCGACCAACGTCCTGACTTTC. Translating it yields CASSLQGATNVLTF.

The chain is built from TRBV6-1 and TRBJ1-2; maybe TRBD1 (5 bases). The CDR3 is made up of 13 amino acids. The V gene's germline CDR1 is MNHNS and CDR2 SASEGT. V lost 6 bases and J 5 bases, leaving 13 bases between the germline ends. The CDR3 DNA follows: TGTGCCAGCAGGGTAGGGGCAGGATATGGCTACACCTTC. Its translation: CASRVGAGYGYTF.

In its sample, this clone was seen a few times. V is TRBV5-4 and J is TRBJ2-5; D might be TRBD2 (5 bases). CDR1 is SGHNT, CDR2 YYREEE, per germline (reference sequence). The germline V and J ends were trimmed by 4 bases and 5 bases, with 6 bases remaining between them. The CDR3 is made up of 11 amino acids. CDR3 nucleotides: TGTGCCAGCAGCCGGGGTGAGACCCAGTACTTC. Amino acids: CASSRGETQYF. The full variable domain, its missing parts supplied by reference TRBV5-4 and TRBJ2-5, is ETGVTQSPTHLIKTRGQQVTLRCSSQSGHNTVSWYQQALGQGPQFIFQYYREEENGRGNFPPRFSGLQFPNYSSELNVNALELDDSALYLCASSRGETQYFGPGTRLLVL.